Detailed here is one TCR beta chain. The target antigen is unknown. The data originate from a study of vaccination and CD4 T cells after COVID-19. Sequencing of the DNA from cultured CD4+ T cells was carried out with the Oncomine TCR Beta short-read assay. Using its own MiXCR run on the PCR reads, TCRdb lists one record per CDR3 protein. The data hold 9,500 to 15,000 distinct CDR3 sequences, with 30% observed a single time. Germline CDR1 MNHEY, CDR2 SVGEGT. The CDR3 is 14 amino acids. The germline V and J ends were trimmed by 4 bases and 4 bases, with 13 bases remaining between them. The treatment denotes: approximately 11-day PBMC culture with coronavirus spike peptide pools or control peptides (ViraFEST assay).

The rearrangement joins TRBV6-2 or TRBV6-3 to TRBJ2-5; no clear D gene. This clonotype was sampled from a human donor with COVID-19. The sequencing input was cultured CD4+ T cells from blood. The CDR3 sequence: CASSSHQGVETQYF. DNA for the CDR3: TGTGCCAGCAGTTCCCATCAAGGCGTAGAGACCCAGTACTTC.